The 20 T cell receptor beta chains below all came from one sample that was sequenced in a study of T-cell reconstitution after alpha-beta-depleted transplantation in children. As it was prepared, the TCRbeta library received unique molecular identifiers. One entry per CDR3 protein results from TCRdb running MiXCR on the PCR reads. The sample carries a few hundred thousand distinct CDR3 sequences, approximately 13% recorded once. The material was PBMCs from the stem cell graft donor, obtained from the stem cell graft. All receptors come from a human donor who donated a stem cell graft to a child with combined immunodeficiency.

The chain combines TRBV20-1 with TRBJ1-1; D ambiguous. This CDR3 comprises 13 residues. Between the trimmed V and J ends, which lost 2 bases and 3 bases, there was a span of 10 bases. Germline V CDR1 and CDR2: DFQATT, SNEGSKA (reference sequence). For the CDR3, the DNA is TGCAGTGCTAGAACAGTGGCAGACACTGAAGCTTTCTTT. This sequence encodes CSARTVADTEAFF.

J is TRBJ2-1 and V is TRBV29-1, with D possibly being TRBD1 or TRBD2 (5 bases each). V lost 6 bases, J lost 7 bases, and 13 bases lay in between. The CDR3 is 12 amino acids. CDR1 and CDR2 from the germline V gene are SQVTM and ANQGSEA. The CDR3 protein is CSVRDPNNEQFF. The CDR3 DNA sequence: TGCAGCGTCCGGGACCCAAATAATGAGCAGTTCTTC.

This clonotype appeared a few times. This rearrangement joins TRBV2 to TRBJ2-1; unclear D gene. V was trimmed by 10 bases and J by 8 bases, leaving 18 bases between them. This CDR3 comprises 13 residues. Per germline, CDR1 SNHLY and CDR2 FYNNEI. The CDR3 bases are TGTGCCATCTGGACGGGTCTGGTGGATGAGCAGTTCTTC. Protein: CAIWTGLVDEQFF.

The CDR3 sequence is CASSPQVSSYNSPLHF. The CDR3 DNA follows: TGTGCCAGCAGTCCGCAAGTGAGCTCCTATAATTCACCCCTCCACTTT. The gene calls are TRBV12-3 or TRBV12-4 and TRBJ1-6; D is uncertain. V lost 5 bases and J 0 bases, leaving 11 bases between the germline ends. The CDR3 has 16 amino acids.

This clonotype was counted a few times. The rearrangement joins TRBV7-9 to TRBJ2-3, with D possibly matching TRBD2 (6 bases). Looked up from germline, CDR1 is SEHNR and CDR2 is FQNEAQ (reference sequence). V lost 4 bases, J lost 6 bases, and 14 bases lay in between. The CDR3 has 14 amino acids. In nucleotides, the CDR3 is TGTGCCAGCAGCTCTTCCAGGGACTCCGATACGCAGTATTTT. Protein sequence: CASSSSRDSDTQYF.

There are a few counts of this clonotype. The chain employs TRBV7-2 and TRBJ1-2; no definite D call. This CDR3 spans 16 amino acids. CDR1 SGHTA and CDR2 FQGNSA come from the germline V gene. V lost 1 base and J 0 bases, leaving 12 bases between the germline ends. CDR3 sequence: CASSLGGQVSNYGYTF. The CDR3, as DNA: TGTGCCAGCAGCTTAGGCGGGCAGGTTTCTAACTATGGCTACACCTTC.

This clonotype was picked up a small number of times. The chain joins TRBV7-8 to TRBJ2-3; TRBD2 might be the D (5 bases). Germline assignment: CDR1 SGHVS and CDR2 FQNEAQ. The CDR3 runs 12 residues. The V end was cut by 5 bases, the J end by 11 bases, with 14 bases between. The CDR3 spells CASSETGGGQYF. CDR3 nucleotides: TGTGCCAGCAGCGAGACTGGAGGAGGGCAGTATTTT.

The chain joins TRBV27 to TRBJ1-2; D may be TRBD1 (6 bases). In germline, CDR1 is MNHEY, CDR2 SMNVEV (reference sequence). The CDR3 sequence is 17 residues long. Trimming shortened V by 4 bases and J by 3 bases, and 21 bases separated the two germline ends. The CDR3 is CASSSLLAKGGYYGYTF. DNA for the CDR3: TGTGCCAGCAGTTCCCTCCTTGCGAAGGGGGGATACTATGGCTACACCTTC.

This clonotype occurred a few times. The chain recombines TRBV12-3 or TRBV12-4 with TRBJ2-5; perhaps TRBD2 as D (6 bases). There are 15 residues in the CDR3. V lost 7 bases, J lost 5 bases, and 20 bases lay in between. In DNA, the CDR3 is TGTGCCAGCAACCCGACTAGTGGGGCGTTGGAGACCCAGTACTTC. Amino acids: CASNPTSGALETQYF.

This clonotype showed up just a few times. The chain uses TRBV6-5 and TRBJ2-3, with unresolved D. V lost 2 bases, J lost 6 bases, and 12 bases lay in between. CDR3 length: 14 residues. Germline V gene sequence: CDR1 MNHEY, CDR2 SVGAGI. DNA for the CDR3: TGTGCCAGCAGTTACCAACTACCAGTGGATACGCAGTATTTT. Amino acid sequence: CASSYQLPVDTQYF.

This clonotype came up many times. The chain couples TRBV12-3 or TRBV12-4 to TRBJ2-7; D not resolved. The V end was cut by 8 bases, the J end by 0 bases, with 8 bases between. The CDR3 contains 12 residues. In DNA form, the CDR3 reads TGTGCCAGCGCAGACATCTCCTACGAGCAGTACTTC. This gives the protein CASADISYEQYF.

This clonotype occurred many times. V is TRBV6-5 and J is TRBJ2-1; TRBD2 agrees at 11 bases. This CDR3 is built from 16 residues. Germline CDR1 is MNHEY and CDR2 is SVGAGI. Trimming removed 4 bases from V and 2 bases from J; junction bases left unmatched: 4. The CDR3 DNA follows: TGTGCCAGCAGTTCCCGTAGCGGGGGGGCCTACAATGAGCAGTTCTTC. Its protein is CASSSRSGGAYNEQFF.

This clonotype was picked up many times. The chain joins TRBV5-1 to TRBJ2-2; D ambiguous. CDR1 SGHRS and CDR2 YFSETQ come from the germline V gene. V shed 5 bases and J shed 2 bases, with 10 bases lying between them. There are 14 residues in the CDR3. CDR3 protein: CASSQTDNTGELFF. The CDR3 coding sequence is TGCGCCAGCAGTCAGACGGATAACACCGGGGAGCTGTTTTTT.

This clonotype has a count of ten or more. This chain joins TRBV5-1 and TRBJ2-2; no definite D call. This CDR3 contains 15 residues. Germline V lookup: CDR1 SGHRS, CDR2 YFSETQ. Trimming shortened V by 0 bases and J by 1 base, and 7 bases separated the two germline ends. The CDR3 DNA reads TGCGCCAGCAGCTTGGGGGTATGGAACACCGGGGAGCTGTTTTTT. This translates into CASSLGVWNTGELFF.

This clonotype has ten or more counts. The CDR3: CASIRDRATGELFF. The CDR3 DNA follows: TGTGCCAGCATCCGGGACAGAGCCACCGGGGAGCTGTTTTTT. The chain has TRBV2 and TRBJ2-2; 7 bases align to TRBD1. Germline-derived CDR1 and CDR2 are SNHLY and FYNNEI. J lost 4 bases, V lost 7 bases, and 6 bases had no gene match. The CDR3 sequence is 14 residues long.

In its sample, this clonotype was seen a few times. The CDR3 is CASSVWGTSTDTQYF. CDR3 DNA: TGTGCCAGCAGCGTATGGGGGACCAGCACAGATACGCAGTATTTT. This rearrangement joins TRBV9 to TRBJ2-3, with D possibly called TRBD1 or TRBD2 (5 bases each). This CDR3 spans 15 amino acids. V was shortened by 1 base and J by 0 bases, with 9 bases between the two germline ends. Germline V lookup: CDR1 SGDLS, CDR2 YYNGEE.

The V call is TRBV6-5, the J call TRBJ2-2; D is unresolved. The CDR3 length is 15 residues. Per the germline V gene, CDR1 is MNHEY and CDR2 is SVGAGI. V was clipped by 2 bases and J by 3 bases, with 10 bases between them. The CDR3 bases are TGTGCCAGCAGTTACCGGTGGGAAGACACCGGGGAGCTGTTTTTT. Its translation is CASSYRWEDTGELFF.

The V call is TRBV20-1, the J call TRBJ2-1; possibly TRBD2 for D (7 bases). The V gene lost 3 bases and the J gene lost 5 bases, with 11 bases spanning the gap. There are 13 residues in the CDR3. The V gene's germline CDR1 is DFQATT and CDR2 SNEGSKA (reference sequence). CDR3 in DNA: TGCAGTGCTAGGGAGGGGGGGAACAATGAGCAGTTCTTC. It encodes CSAREGGNNEQFF.

In DNA, the CDR3 is TGTGCCAGCAGTTACCTAGGGTACACCGGGGAGCTGTTTTTT. This sequence encodes CASSYLGYTGELFF. This rearrangement joins TRBV6-5 to TRBJ2-2; D not certain. Looked up from germline, CDR1 is MNHEY and CDR2 is SVGAGI. The CDR3 totals 14 residues. With 2 bases removed from V and 3 bases from J, the gap between germline ends came to 7 bases.

This clonotype showed up just a few times. The chain is built from TRBV18 and TRBJ2-6; no definite D call. Germline values: CDR1 KGHSH, CDR2 LQKENI. Deletions cut 1 base from V and 0 bases from J, with 7 bases between. This CDR3 has 16 amino acids. CDR3 protein: CASSPQDSSGANVLTF. The CDR3 DNA reads as TGTGCCAGCTCACCACAGGATTCCTCTGGGGCCAACGTCCTGACTTTC.